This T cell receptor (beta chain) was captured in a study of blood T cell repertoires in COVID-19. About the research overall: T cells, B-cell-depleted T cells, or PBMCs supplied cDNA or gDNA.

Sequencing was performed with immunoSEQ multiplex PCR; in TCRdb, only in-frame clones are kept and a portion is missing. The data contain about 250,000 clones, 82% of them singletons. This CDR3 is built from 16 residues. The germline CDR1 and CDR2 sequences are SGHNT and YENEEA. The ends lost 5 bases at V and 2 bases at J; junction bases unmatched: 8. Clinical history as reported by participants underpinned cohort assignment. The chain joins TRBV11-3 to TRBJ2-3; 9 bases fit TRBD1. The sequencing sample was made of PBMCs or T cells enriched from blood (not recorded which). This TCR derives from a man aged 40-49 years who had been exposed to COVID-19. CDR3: CASSPGGTGFTDTQYF. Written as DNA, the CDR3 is TGTGCCAGCAGCCCAGGAGGGACAGGGTTCACAGATACGCAGTATTTT.